The text below deals with one T cell receptor (beta chain). Each donor was nominally healthy when sampled (though unrecorded immune exposures were likely). The PCR was carried out with 60 Vbeta primers and 13 Jbeta primers. Produced via immunoSEQ multiplex PCR; TCRdb's table is partial and in-frame only. The data hold 200,000 or so clones, with roughly nine tenths observed a single time. There are 15 residues in the CDR3. From germline, CDR1 is KGHSH and CDR2 LQKENI. Trimming at V came to 3 bases and at J to 5 bases, leaving 8 bases not matched to a gene. These data come from a study of cytomegalovirus exposure and HLA in healthy donors.

Sequenced material: PBMCs. The source of this sequence is a girl less than two years old in good health and CMV-seronegative. The chain joins TRBV18 to TRBJ1-1; 8 bases map to TRBD1. The CDR3 DNA is TGTGCCAGCTCACCCCGTACAGGGGGTGATACTGAAGCTTTCTTT. This translates into CASSPRTGGDTEAFF.